This is a list of T cell receptor beta chains from one sample in a study of blood T cell repertoires in COVID-19. The method was immunoSEQ multiplex PCR; TCRdb's version includes in-frame clones alone and lacks a portion of them. The sample lists 60,000 or so clones, just under 85% occurring once. The sample consisted of peripheral blood. These receptors came from a man in his 60s with acute or convalescent COVID-19. The CDR3 runs from the conserved cysteine through the conserved F or W. The order of the fields is V gene, clone size, D gene, J gene, CDR3 protein, CDR3 DNA. A D gene is named only where the DNA matches it firmly. Where a row states a size, it is once, few, many or the class of an expanded clone; other rows omit it.

V gene: TRBV29-1; clone size: NA; D gene: NA; J gene: TRBJ1-2; CDR3 protein: CSVNSGNYGYTF; CDR3 DNA: TGCAGCGTTAATTCAGGGAACTATGGCTACACCTTC
V gene: TRBV19; clone size: NA; D gene: TRBD1; J gene: TRBJ2-1; CDR3 protein: CASSPNRGNEQFF; CDR3 DNA: TGTGCCAGTAGTCCTAACAGGGGCAATGAGCAGTTCTTC
V gene: TRBV5-1; clone size: NA; D gene: TRBD1; J gene: TRBJ2-7; CDR3 protein: CASSAGQGGKQYF; CDR3 DNA: TGCGCCAGCAGTGCGGGACAGGGGGGCAAGCAGTACTTC
V gene: TRBV14; clone size: NA; D gene: TRBD1; J gene: TRBJ2-7; CDR3 protein: CASSQALTGAYEQYF; CDR3 DNA: TGTGCCAGCAGCCAAGCCTTGACAGGGGCCTACGAGCAGTACTTC
V gene: TRBV7-9; clone size: NA; D gene: TRBD1; J gene: TRBJ1-1; CDR3 protein: CASSRPGTGVTEAFF; CDR3 DNA: TGTGCCAGCAGCCGTCCCGGGACAGGGGTAACTGAAGCTTTCTTT
V gene: TRBV28; clone size: NA; D gene: NA; J gene: TRBJ1-2; CDR3 protein: CASSLPNYGYTF; CDR3 DNA: TGTGCCAGCAGTCTCCCCAACTATGGCTACACCTTC
V gene: TRBV19; clone size: NA; D gene: NA; J gene: TRBJ1-5; CDR3 protein: CASSMDDYSNQPQHF; CDR3 DNA: TGTGCCAGTAGCATGGACGACTATAGCAATCAGCCCCAGCATTTT
V gene: TRBV7-3; clone size: NA; D gene: NA; J gene: TRBJ2-1; CDR3 protein: CASSLDFYNEQFF; CDR3 DNA: TGTGCCAGCAGCTTAGACTTCTACAATGAGCAGTTCTTC
V gene: TRBV30; clone size: few; D gene: TRBD1; J gene: TRBJ2-7; CDR3 protein: CAWATGAYSYEQYF; CDR3 DNA: TGTGCCTGGGCCACAGGGGCCTACTCCTACGAGCAGTACTTC
V gene: TRBV7-2; clone size: NA; D gene: NA; J gene: TRBJ1-2; CDR3 protein: CASSSSRGGSLYGYTF; CDR3 DNA: TGTGCCAGCAGCTCCTCCAGGGGCGGCTCACTTTATGGCTACACCTTC
V gene: TRBV5-4; clone size: NA; D gene: NA; J gene: TRBJ2-4; CDR3 protein: CASRRQDGSKNIQYF; CDR3 DNA: TGTGCCAGCAGGAGACAGGATGGGTCCAAAAACATTCAGTACTTC
V gene: TRBV18; clone size: NA; D gene: NA; J gene: TRBJ1-1; CDR3 protein: CASSPLQGSNTEAFF; CDR3 DNA: TGTGCCAGCTCACCCCTTCAGGGTTCGAACACTGAAGCTTTCTTT
V gene: TRBV11-2; clone size: NA; D gene: NA; J gene: TRBJ1-5; CDR3 protein: CASSLDRGRVNQPQHF; CDR3 DNA: TGTGCCAGCAGCTTAGATCGGGGAAGGGTGAATCAGCCCCAGCATTTT
V gene: TRBV18; clone size: once; D gene: TRBD1; J gene: TRBJ1-5; CDR3 protein: CASSPGTGDQPQHF; CDR3 DNA: TGTGCCAGCTCACCTGGGACAGGGGATCAGCCCCAGCATTTT
V gene: TRBV4-1; clone size: NA; D gene: NA; J gene: TRBJ1-3; CDR3 protein: CASSQDRAGSGNTIYF; CDR3 DNA: TGCGCCAGCAGCCAAGATAGGGCGGGGTCTGGAAACACCATATATTTT
V gene: TRBV7-2; clone size: NA; D gene: NA; J gene: TRBJ2-5; CDR3 protein: CASKIAPGGAETQYF; CDR3 DNA: TGTGCCAGCAAGATCGCTCCGGGGGGCGCGGAGACCCAGTACTTC
V gene: TRBV7-3; clone size: NA; D gene: TRBD1; J gene: TRBJ1-2; CDR3 protein: CASSLTTGGHGYTF; CDR3 DNA: TGTGCCAGCAGCTTGACGACAGGGGGCCATGGCTACACCTTC
V gene: TRBV5-1; clone size: once; D gene: NA; J gene: TRBJ1-2; CDR3 protein: CASSLDTGPNYGYTF; CDR3 DNA: TGCGCCAGCAGCTTGGATACAGGCCCGAACTATGGCTACACCTTC
V gene: TRBV7-2; clone size: NA; D gene: NA; J gene: TRBJ1-1; CDR3 protein: CASSLVSGLGTEAFF; CDR3 DNA: TGTGCCAGCAGCTTAGTTTCAGGGCTTGGGACTGAAGCTTTCTTT
V gene: TRBV9; clone size: NA; D gene: NA; J gene: TRBJ1-6; CDR3 protein: CASSSHRDNSPLHF; CDR3 DNA: TGTGCCAGCAGTTCGCACAGGGATAATTCACCCCTCCACTTT
V gene: TRBV7-2; clone size: NA; D gene: NA; J gene: TRBJ1-6; CDR3 protein: CASSSGSNSPLHF; CDR3 DNA: TGTGCCAGCAGCTCAGGGTCGAATTCACCCCTCCACTTT
V gene: TRBV11-2; clone size: NA; D gene: NA; J gene: TRBJ2-4; CDR3 protein: CASRGLKNIQYF; CDR3 DNA: TGTGCCAGCAGGGGCCTGAAAAACATTCAGTACTTC
V gene: TRBV5-1; clone size: NA; D gene: TRBD1; J gene: TRBJ1-1; CDR3 protein: CASSFGQGKVAEAFF; CDR3 DNA: TGCGCCAGCAGCTTCGGACAGGGGAAAGTGGCTGAAGCTTTCTTT
V gene: TRBV13; clone size: NA; D gene: NA; J gene: TRBJ2-5; CDR3 protein: CASSSGERAVDRETQYF; CDR3 DNA: TGTGCCAGCAGCTCCGGGGAGCGGGCCGTCGATCGGGAGACCCAGTACTTC
V gene: TRBV12-3/TRBV12-4; clone size: NA; D gene: NA; J gene: TRBJ1-2; CDR3 protein: CASQRTANYGYTF; CDR3 DNA: TGTGCCAGCCAAAGAACGGCTAACTATGGCTACACCTTC
V gene: TRBV19; clone size: once; D gene: TRBD1; J gene: TRBJ1-2; CDR3 protein: CASSNRRTGAANYGYTF; CDR3 DNA: TGTGCCAGTAGTAATCGGCGGACAGGGGCCGCTAACTATGGCTACACCTTC
V gene: TRBV15; clone size: once; D gene: NA; J gene: TRBJ2-1; CDR3 protein: CATRRDNEQFF; CDR3 DNA: TGTGCGACCAGGAGGGACAATGAGCAGTTCTTC
V gene: TRBV13; clone size: few; D gene: TRBD2; J gene: TRBJ2-7; CDR3 protein: CASSSRAGAGVNYEQYF; CDR3 DNA: TGTGCCAGCAGCTCTAGGGCCGGGGCGGGGGTTAACTACGAGCAGTACTTC
V gene: TRBV5-1; clone size: NA; D gene: NA; J gene: TRBJ2-5; CDR3 protein: CASRPPGGGQETQYF; CDR3 DNA: TGCGCCAGCCGCCCCCCGGGGGGCGGTCAAGAGACCCAGTACTTC
V gene: TRBV9; clone size: NA; D gene: NA; J gene: TRBJ1-6; CDR3 protein: CASSVGVDGNSPLHF; CDR3 DNA: TGTGCCAGCAGCGTCGGAGTAGACGGGAATTCACCCCTCCACTTT
V gene: TRBV5-1; clone size: NA; D gene: NA; J gene: TRBJ2-7; CDR3 protein: CASQGERQYF; CDR3 DNA: TGCGCCAGCCAAGGGGAACGGCAGTACTTC